Shown below are 21 T cell receptor beta chains from a single sample sequenced in a study of cytomegalovirus exposure and HLA in healthy donors. Generated by immunoSEQ multiplex PCR, the TCRdb table keeps only in-frame clones and is missing some. The table has 55,000 to 70,000 clones, about 93% seen once. Sequencing used PBMCs. These TCRs come from a man younger than 30 in good health and CMV-seronegative.

The genes are TRBV11-2 and TRBJ2-2; possibly TRBD1 for D (5 bases). CDR3 length: 15 amino acids. Germline assignment: CDR1 SGHAT and CDR2 FQNNGV. V was cut by 4 bases and J by 5 bases, with 14 bases left in between. CDR3 sequence reads: CASSSYPGWTGELFF. As DNA, the CDR3 is TGTGCCAGCAGCTCCTACCCAGGGTGGACCGGGGAGCTGTTTTTT. The full variable domain, with the rest looked up from reference TRBV11-2 and TRBJ2-2, is EAGVAQSPRYKIIEKRQSVAFWCNPISGHATLYWYQQILGQGPKLLIQFQNNGVVDDSQLPKDRFSAERLKGVDSTLKIQPAKLEDSAVYLCASSSYPGWTGELFFGEGSRLTVL.

The V and J genes are TRBV11-3 and TRBJ1-1; a weak D match, TRBD1 (5 bases). V was clipped by 2 bases and J by 1 base, with 5 bases between them. CDR1 and CDR2 from the germline V gene are SGHNT and YENEEA. This CDR3 contains 13 residues. The CDR3, as DNA: TGTGCCAGCAGCTTACAGGGGAACACTGAAGCTTTCTTT. Its translation: CASSLQGNTEAFF. Drawing the rest from reference TRBV11-3 and TRBJ1-1, the complete variable domain is EAGVVQSPRYKIIEKKQPVAFWCNPISGHNTLYWYLQNLGQGPELLIRYENEEAVDDSQLPKDRFSAERLKGVDSTLKIQPAELGDSAVYLCASSLQGNTEAFFGQGTRLTVV.

This clone was seen only once. The chain links TRBV19 to TRBJ2-4; tentatively, D is TRBD1 (6 bases). This CDR3 spans 15 amino acids. The V gene lost 8 bases and the J gene lost 2 bases, with 16 bases spanning the gap. Germline loops: CDR1 LNHDA, CDR2 SQIVND (reference sequence). The CDR3 here is CASSGVTGSKNIQYF. In DNA, the CDR3 is TGTGCCAGTTCAGGGGTGACGGGGTCCAAAAACATTCAGTACTTC.

The V call is TRBV4-3, the J call TRBJ1-1, with D unclear. Germline CDR1 LGHNA, CDR2 YSLEER. Trimming removed 1 base from V and 5 bases from J, with 8 bases in between. The CDR3 contains 13 residues. This CDR3 is CASSQVFETEAFF. As DNA, the CDR3 is TGCGCCAGCAGCCAAGTTTTCGAGACTGAAGCTTTCTTT.

This chain joins TRBV4-1 and TRBJ2-1; 9 bases line up with TRBD2. From germline, CDR1 is MGHRA and CDR2 YSYEKL. Trimming at V came to 0 bases and at J to 5 bases, leaving 5 bases not matched to a gene. CDR3 length equals 16 residues. CDR3 DNA sequence: TGCGCCAGCAGCCAAGAGGATAGCGGGAGACACAATGAGCAGTTCTTC. Translated, it gives CASSQEDSGRHNEQFF.

The chain has TRBV19 and TRBJ2-1, with D possibly TRBD2 on 6 matching bases. The CDR3 is made up of 17 amino acids. V was pared by 6 bases and J by 0 bases, with 18 bases between. The germline gives CDR1 LNHDA, CDR2 SQIVND (reference sequence). This chain's CDR3 is CASRSILAYSSYNEQFF. In DNA form, the CDR3 reads TGTGCCAGTAGGTCTATCCTAGCGTATAGCTCCTACAATGAGCAGTTCTTC.

CDR3: CAQHSGELFF. In nucleotides, the CDR3 is TGTGCCCAACATTCCGGGGAGCTGTTTTTT. J is TRBJ2-2 and V is TRBV10-3; D is uncertain. Germline V lookup: CDR1 ENHRY, CDR2 SYGVKD. CDR3 length: 10 residues. Trimming took 11 bases from V and 6 from J, leaving 7 bases between them.

The chain has TRBV4-1 and TRBJ2-2; 12 nucleotides align to TRBD2. The CDR3 is made up of 19 amino acids. Germline-derived CDR1 and CDR2 are MGHRA and YSYEKL. Trimming removed 0 bases from V and 5 bases from J; junction bases left unmatched: 10. CDR3: CASSQDGLAGGPGTGELFF. The CDR3 region has the DNA TGCGCCAGCAGCCAAGACGGGCTAGCGGGAGGGCCGGGGACCGGGGAGCTGTTTTTT.

About this clone itself: Distinct nucleotide sequences in the sample also encode this CDR3. V is TRBV2 and J is TRBJ2-7; no definite D call. The CDR3 has 11 amino acids. In germline, CDR1 is SNHLY, CDR2 FYNNEI. Trimming stripped 8 bases from V and 0 bases from J, with 5 bases between. The CDR3 here is CASSSSYEQYF. The CDR3 DNA sequence: TGTGCCAGCTCGAGCTCCTACGAGCAGTACTTC.

The rearrangement links TRBV5-1 to TRBJ1-2; 8 positions match TRBD1. The CDR3 is 13 residues long. Germline V gives CDR1 SGHRS, CDR2 YFSETQ. Unmatched junction bases numbered 7, after V lost 4 bases and J lost 8 bases. The chain's CDR3 is CASSPGQDLGYTF. As DNA, the CDR3 is TGCGCCAGCAGCCCGGGACAGGACCTGGGCTACACCTTC.

The chain employs TRBV27 and TRBJ1-5; D possibly corresponds to TRBD1 (6 bases). Trimming cost V 6 bases and J 3 bases, with 9 bases left between them. CDR1 and CDR2 from the germline V gene are MNHEY and SMNVEV (reference sequence). The CDR3 has 13 residues. This CDR3 reads CASRRTVNQPQHF. For the CDR3, the DNA is TGTGCCAGCAGACGGACAGTCAATCAGCCCCAGCATTTT.

The chain uses TRBV7-8 and TRBJ2-7, with 10 bases matching TRBD1. The V gene's germline CDR1 is SGHVS and CDR2 FQNEAQ. Trimming cost V 5 bases and J 3 bases; bases outside gene matches: 4. The CDR3 spans 14 residues. DNA of the CDR3: TGTGCCAGCAGCCCCCGGACAGGGGGCTACGAGCAGTACTTC. Translated: CASSPRTGGYEQYF.

CDR3 amino acids: CASSRAGMNTEAFF. The DNA for the CDR3 is TGTGCCAGCAGTCGGGCAGGGATGAACACTGAAGCTTTCTTT. The chain is built from TRBV6-5 and TRBJ1-1, with D maybe TRBD1 (5 bases). The V gene lost 5 bases and the J gene lost 0 bases, with 10 bases spanning the gap. Germline CDR1 MNHEY, CDR2 SVGAGI. This CDR3 contains 14 residues.

The rearrangement uses TRBV6-5 and TRBJ2-2; tentatively, D is TRBD1 (6 bases). The germline CDR1 and CDR2 sequences are MNHEY and SVGAGI. Trimming pared 2 bases from V and 0 bases from J, leaving 7 bases between. The CDR3 runs 15 residues. The CDR3 DNA reads as TGTGCCAGCAGTTACGGGGGCCCGAACACCGGGGAGCTGTTTTTT. Protein: CASSYGGPNTGELFF.

The J gene is TRBJ2-2, the V gene TRBV11-2; TRBD2 might be the D (6 bases). Germline V gene data show CDR1 as SGHAT and CDR2 as FQNNGV. The CDR3 is 18 amino acids. Trimming shortened V by 2 bases and J by 1 base, and 17 bases separated the two germline ends. As DNA, the CDR3 is TGTGCCAGCAGCTTATTAGGCCAACGACTAGGGAACACCGGGGAGCTGTTTTTT. Encoded protein: CASSLLGQRLGNTGELFF.

J is TRBJ2-7 and V is TRBV29-1, with D possibly TRBD2 on 6 matching bases. CDR1 is SQVTM, CDR2 ANQGSEA, per germline. The CDR3 sequence is 13 residues long. Deletions cut 3 bases from V and 3 bases from J, with 12 bases between. The CDR3 DNA reads as TGCAGCGTTGAGCGGGACGGTTTCTACGAGCAGTACTTC. This translates into CSVERDGFYEQYF.

V is TRBV9 and J is TRBJ2-7; D possibly corresponds to TRBD1 (5 bases). V shed 0 bases and J shed 2 bases, with 9 bases lying between them. CDR1 and CDR2 from the germline V gene are SGDLS and YYNGEE. The CDR3 spans 14 residues. CDR3 protein: CASSVAGLAYEQYF. The CDR3 region has the DNA TGTGCCAGCAGCGTAGCAGGGCTCGCCTACGAGCAGTACTTC.

The chain couples TRBV7-9 to TRBJ1-2, with D perhaps TRBD1 (6 bases). CDR3 size: 14 residues. From germline, CDR1 is SEHNR and CDR2 FQNEAQ (reference sequence). V dropped 8 bases and J dropped 6 bases, with 19 bases sitting between them. The CDR3 loop reads CASGRDNKLDGYTF. DNA of the CDR3: TGTGCCAGCGGTAGGGACAATAAACTAGATGGCTACACCTTC.

This clone was found once. The chain links TRBV10-2 to TRBJ1-5; TRBD1 agrees at 8 bases. J lost 6 bases, V lost 6 bases, and 4 bases had no gene match. There are 13 residues in the CDR3. Per the germline V gene, CDR1 is WSHSY and CDR2 is SAAADI. DNA for the CDR3: TGCGCCAGCAGGGGACAGGAGTTTCAGCCCCAGCATTTT. Residues: CASRGQEFQPQHF.

V usage is TRBV19 and J usage is TRBJ2-1, with TRBD2 identical over 12 bases. This CDR3 is built from 15 residues. Germline trimming cut 3 bases from V and 7 bases from J; bases unmatched to any gene: 4. Germline V gene lookup returns CDR1 LNHDA and CDR2 SQIVND (reference sequence). CDR3 protein: CASSMFLAGGNEQFF. The CDR3 bases are TGTGCCAGTAGTATGTTCCTAGCGGGAGGGAATGAGCAGTTCTTC.

The rearrangement links TRBV4-1 to TRBJ2-1; possibly TRBD1 for D (6 bases). V was cut by 3 bases and J by 2 bases, with 11 bases left in between. CDR1 MGHRA and CDR2 YSYEKL come from the germline V gene. The CDR3 has 15 residues. DNA of the CDR3: TGCGCCAGCAGCCATATAGGGACAACCTACAATGAGCAGTTCTTC. Translating it yields CASSHIGTTYNEQFF.